Listed here are 9 T cell receptor beta chains from one sample, sequenced in a study of vaccination effects on CD4 cells after COVID-19 (dated by TCRdb to 2021 to 2024). After less than 13 days of culture, CD4+ T cells were isolated with the EasySep CD4+ T cell isolation kit. Their recognized antigens are unknown. The library was made by the immunoSEQ multiplex PCR assay. TCRdb retrieved this table from immuneACCESS and kept in-frame rearrangements only. Not all clones are present; in checked studies, unresolved V genes account for under half, and no reason is known for the remainder. This sample comprises about 30,000 clones, 65% of them detected only once. Almost 10% of the sample is in the top ten clones. Sample: CD4+ T cells from PBMCs cultured without peptide, taken before COVID-19 vaccination. The receptors stem from a human donor who received a COVID-19 vaccine.

In this sample, this clone turned up a few times. The rearrangement links TRBV2 to TRBJ2-1, with TRBD2 matching 10 bases. J lost 9 bases, V lost 2 bases, and 13 bases had no gene match. The CDR3 runs 17 residues. Germline CDR1 reads SNHLY; CDR2 reads FYNNEI. CDR3 bases: TGTGCCAGCAGTGAAAAGGTAGCGGGAGGAGTACGGGTTGAGCAGTTCTTC. Its translation: CASSEKVAGGVRVEQFF.

V is TRBV3-1 (or the pseudogene TRBV3-2) and J is TRBJ1-2; D is possibly TRBD1 (5 bases). Germline V gives CDR1 LGHDT, CDR2 YNNKEL (reference sequence). The CDR3 loop spans 13 amino acids. V lost 1 base and J 4 bases, leaving 7 bases between the germline ends. In nucleotides, the CDR3 is TGTGCCAGCAGCCAAGCCGGGGCCTATGGCTACACCTTC. Translating it yields CASSQAGAYGYTF.

This clone was counted only a few times. The chain links TRBV5-1 to TRBJ1-1; D unclear. This CDR3 has 14 residues. The germline V gene encodes CDR1 SGHRS and CDR2 YFSETQ. V dropped 4 bases and J dropped 1 base, with 11 bases sitting between them. Here the CDR3 reads CASSPETRNTEAFF. CDR3 bases: TGCGCCAGCAGCCCGGAGACGAGGAACACTGAAGCTTTCTTT.

The chain uses TRBV9 and TRBJ2-3, with no clear D. The V end was cut by 0 bases, the J end by 2 bases, with 10 bases between. Germline V CDR1 and CDR2: SGDLS, YYNGEE. This CDR3 has 15 amino acids. The CDR3 bases are TGTGCCAGCAGCGTAGGTTCGATTTTCACAGATACGCAGTATTTT. Residues: CASSVGSIFTDTQYF. Combining the CDR3 with reference TRBV9 and TRBJ2-3 gives the whole variable domain DSGVTQTPKHLITATGQRVTLRCSPRSGDLSVYWYQQSLDQGLQFLIQYYNGEERAKGNILERFSAQQFPDLHSELNLSSLELGDSALYFCASSVGSIFTDTQYFGPGTRLTVL.

The gene calls are TRBV5-1 and TRBJ2-5; 8 nucleotides align to TRBD2. Trimming cost V 1 base and J 1 base; bases outside gene matches: 3. CDR1 and CDR2 (germline): SGHRS, YFSETQ. CDR3 length equals 15 residues. CDR3 DNA: TGCGCCAGCAGCTTGTGGGCGGGGGGCCAAGAGACCCAGTACTTC. Its translation is CASSLWAGGQETQYF.

The V and J genes are TRBV18 and TRBJ1-5, with TRBD1 identical over 9 bases. The CDR3 is 16 amino acids. Germline lookup yields CDR1 KGHSH and CDR2 LQKENI. V was pared by 6 bases and J by 2 bases, with 8 bases of the junction left unmatched. CDR3 loop: CASSPSGQGRNQPQHF. The CDR3 region has the DNA TGTGCCAGCTCTCCATCGGGACAGGGCCGCAATCAGCCCCAGCATTTT.

The rearrangement uses TRBV2 and TRBJ1-1, with D uncertain. The V end was cut by 4 bases, the J end by 3 bases, with 9 bases between. Germline CDR1 and CDR2: SNHLY and FYNNEI. The CDR3 sequence is 13 residues long. The CDR3 DNA reads TGTGCCAGCAGTGTCGGAGGCCACACTGAAGCTTTCTTT. Translating it yields CASSVGGHTEAFF.

This clone was seen only a few times. This chain links TRBV19 with TRBJ1-3; no clear D. The CDR3 length is 14 residues. CDR1 and CDR2 (germline): LNHDA, SQIVND (reference sequence). V was pared by 8 bases and J by 2 bases, with 13 bases between. The CDR3 region is CASSRSGTGNTIYF. CDR3 sequence (DNA): TGTGCCAGTTCCCGGAGCGGCACTGGAAACACCATATATTTT. Using reference TRBV19 and TRBJ1-3 for the parts outside the CDR3, the full variable domain is DGGITQSPKYLFRKEGQNVTLSCEQNLNHDAMYWYRQDPGQGLRLIYYSQIVNDFQKGDIAEGYSVSREKKESFPLTVTSAQKNPTAFYLCASSRSGTGNTIYFGEGSWLTVV.

The V and J genes are TRBV5-1 and TRBJ1-2; the D gene is possibly TRBD1 (5 bases). This CDR3 has 13 amino acids. Germline lookup yields CDR1 SGHRS and CDR2 YFSETQ. Trimming took 4 bases from V and 2 from J, leaving 9 bases between them. CDR3 in amino acids: CASSTPGNYGYTF. The CDR3 DNA sequence: TGCGCCAGCAGCACCCCAGGGAACTATGGCTACACCTTC. Looking up the rest from reference TRBV5-1 and TRBJ1-2 gives the full variable domain: KAGVTQTPRYLIKTRGQQVTLSCSPISGHRSVSWYQQTPGQGLQFLFEYFSETQRNKGNFPGRFSGRQFSNSRSEMNVSTLELGDSALYLCASSTPGNYGYTFGSGTRLTVV.